This T cell receptor beta chain was identified in a study of T cell repertoires in cytomegalovirus infection. Concerning this clonotype: Its antigen is undetermined.

Via MiXCR, TCRdb re-called the reads, giving one row per CDR3 protein. This sample has more than 110,000 distinct CDR3 sequences; roughly a third occur once, and the top ten carry roughly 50%. The V gene end was trimmed by 5 bases and the J gene end by 7 bases; junction bases not matched to a gene: 8. Germline V CDR1 and CDR2: SEHNR, FQNEAQ (reference sequence). The CDR3 sequence is 15 residues long. The specimen comprised CD8+ T cells from cultured PBMCs, sampled from culture after CMV antigen stimulation. This rearrangement joins TRBV7-9 to TRBJ1-6, with 7 bases fitting TRBD1. The receptor comes from a human donor in good health (CMV status not recorded). Some clones in this sample may be carry-over from other donors' samples. The CDR3 spells CASSGPTGENSPLHF. CDR3 DNA: TGTGCCAGCAGCGGACCTACAGGGGAGAATTCACCCCTCCACTTT.